The T cell receptor beta chain described here comes from a study of blood T cell repertoires in COVID-19. Looking at the study overall: COVID-19 samples, acute and convalescent, were from the United States, Italy and Spain. PBMCs, B-cell-depleted T cells, or T cells provided the cDNA or gDNA that made up the material.

The ends lost 0 bases at V and 4 bases at J; junction bases unmatched: 3. The CDR3 is made up of 15 amino acids. Germline V lookup: CDR1 SGHRS, CDR2 YFSETQ. In the original workflow: Scientists estimated how many nucleated cells there were by amplifying reference gene primers. Using immunoSEQ multiplex PCR, the repertoire was profiled, and TCRdb retains in-frame clones only, with some absent. D and trimming were read from the DNA, whereas the V and J calls and clone size are those reported in that table. The sample yields some 200,000 clones, around 90% seen once. V and J are TRBV5-1 and TRBJ1-5, with 8 bases that match TRBD1. The sequencing input was peripheral blood. This TCR came from a man between 65 and 85 years old with acute or convalescent COVID-19. CDR3 residues: CASSLETGGNQPQHF. Written as DNA, the CDR3 is TGCGCCAGCAGCTTGGAAACAGGGGGGAATCAGCCCCAGCATTTT.